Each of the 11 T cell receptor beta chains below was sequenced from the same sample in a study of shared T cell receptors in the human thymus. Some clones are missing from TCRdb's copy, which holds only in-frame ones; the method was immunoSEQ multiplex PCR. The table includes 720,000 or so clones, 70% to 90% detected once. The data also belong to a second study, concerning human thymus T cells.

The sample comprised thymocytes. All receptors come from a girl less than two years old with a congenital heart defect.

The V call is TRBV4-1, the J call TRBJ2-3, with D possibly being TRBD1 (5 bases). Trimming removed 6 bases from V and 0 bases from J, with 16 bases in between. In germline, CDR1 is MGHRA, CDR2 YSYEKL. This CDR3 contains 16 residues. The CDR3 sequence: CASRARGPLSTDTQYF. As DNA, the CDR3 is TGCGCCAGCAGAGCTAGGGGTCCTCTGAGCACAGATACGCAGTATTTT.

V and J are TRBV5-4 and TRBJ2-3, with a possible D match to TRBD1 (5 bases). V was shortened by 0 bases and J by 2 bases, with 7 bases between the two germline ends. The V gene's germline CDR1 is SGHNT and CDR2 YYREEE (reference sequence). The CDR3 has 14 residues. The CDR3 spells CASSLEGFTDTQYF. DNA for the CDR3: TGTGCCAGCAGCTTGGAGGGGTTCACAGATACGCAGTATTTT.

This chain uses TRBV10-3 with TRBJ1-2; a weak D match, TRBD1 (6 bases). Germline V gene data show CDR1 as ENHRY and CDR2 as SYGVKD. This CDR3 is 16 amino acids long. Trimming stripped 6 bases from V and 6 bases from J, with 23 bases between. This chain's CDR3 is CAIRSPHEDRNNGYTF. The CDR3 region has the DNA TGTGCCATCAGGTCGCCACACGAAGACAGGAACAATGGCTACACCTTC.

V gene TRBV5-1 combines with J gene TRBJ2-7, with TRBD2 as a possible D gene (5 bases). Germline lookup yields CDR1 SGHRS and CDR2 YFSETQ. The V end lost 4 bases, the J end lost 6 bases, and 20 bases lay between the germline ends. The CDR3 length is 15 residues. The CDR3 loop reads CASSPSQRGSGEQYF. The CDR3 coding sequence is TGCGCCAGCAGCCCCTCCCAAAGAGGGAGCGGCGAGCAGTACTTC.

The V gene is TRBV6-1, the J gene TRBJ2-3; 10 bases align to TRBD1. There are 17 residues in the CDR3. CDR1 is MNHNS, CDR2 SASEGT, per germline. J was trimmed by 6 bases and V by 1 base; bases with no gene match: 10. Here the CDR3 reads CASSEGVLGTGEDTQYF. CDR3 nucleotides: TGTGCCAGCAGTGAAGGGGTCTTAGGGACAGGGGAGGATACGCAGTATTTT.

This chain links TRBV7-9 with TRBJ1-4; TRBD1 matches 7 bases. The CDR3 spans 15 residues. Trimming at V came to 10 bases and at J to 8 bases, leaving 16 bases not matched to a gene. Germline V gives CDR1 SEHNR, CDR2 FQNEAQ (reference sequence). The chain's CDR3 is CATSPAAGQKEKLFF. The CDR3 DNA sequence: TGTGCCACATCCCCCGCGGCGGGACAGAAAGAAAAACTGTTTTTT.

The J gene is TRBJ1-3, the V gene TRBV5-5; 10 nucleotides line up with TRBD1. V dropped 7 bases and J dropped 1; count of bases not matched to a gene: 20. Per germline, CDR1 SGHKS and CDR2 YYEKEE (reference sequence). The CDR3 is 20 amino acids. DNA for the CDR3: TGTGCCAGCGAACTATCCCCCTGGACAGGGGGATACGGGTCTGGAAACACCATATATTTT. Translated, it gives CASELSPWTGGYGSGNTIYF.

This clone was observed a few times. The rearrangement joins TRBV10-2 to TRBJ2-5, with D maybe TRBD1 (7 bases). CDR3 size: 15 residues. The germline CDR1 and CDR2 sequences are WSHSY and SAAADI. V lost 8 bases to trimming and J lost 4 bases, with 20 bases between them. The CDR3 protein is CASGRRGTDVETQYF. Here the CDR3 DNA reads TGCGCCAGCGGGAGGAGGGGGACAGACGTAGAGACCCAGTACTTC.

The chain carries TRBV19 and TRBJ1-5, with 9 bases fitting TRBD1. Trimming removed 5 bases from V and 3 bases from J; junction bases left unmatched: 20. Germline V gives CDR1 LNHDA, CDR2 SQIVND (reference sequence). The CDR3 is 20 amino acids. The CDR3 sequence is CASSPQIRIRDRVFNQPQHF. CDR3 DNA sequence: TGTGCCAGTAGTCCTCAAATCAGGATACGGGACAGGGTCTTCAATCAGCCCCAGCATTTT.

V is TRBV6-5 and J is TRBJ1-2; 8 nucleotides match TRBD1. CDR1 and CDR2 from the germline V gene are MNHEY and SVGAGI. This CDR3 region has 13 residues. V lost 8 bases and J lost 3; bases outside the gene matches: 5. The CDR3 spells CASGPDRDYGYTF. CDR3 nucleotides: TGTGCCAGCGGACCGGACAGGGACTATGGCTACACCTTC.

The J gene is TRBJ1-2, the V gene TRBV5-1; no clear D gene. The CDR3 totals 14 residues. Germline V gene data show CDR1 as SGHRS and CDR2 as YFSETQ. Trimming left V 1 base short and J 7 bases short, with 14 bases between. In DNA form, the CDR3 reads TGCGCCAGCAGCTTGAAGCCGATCCGGGGTGGCTACACCTTC. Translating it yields CASSLKPIRGGYTF.